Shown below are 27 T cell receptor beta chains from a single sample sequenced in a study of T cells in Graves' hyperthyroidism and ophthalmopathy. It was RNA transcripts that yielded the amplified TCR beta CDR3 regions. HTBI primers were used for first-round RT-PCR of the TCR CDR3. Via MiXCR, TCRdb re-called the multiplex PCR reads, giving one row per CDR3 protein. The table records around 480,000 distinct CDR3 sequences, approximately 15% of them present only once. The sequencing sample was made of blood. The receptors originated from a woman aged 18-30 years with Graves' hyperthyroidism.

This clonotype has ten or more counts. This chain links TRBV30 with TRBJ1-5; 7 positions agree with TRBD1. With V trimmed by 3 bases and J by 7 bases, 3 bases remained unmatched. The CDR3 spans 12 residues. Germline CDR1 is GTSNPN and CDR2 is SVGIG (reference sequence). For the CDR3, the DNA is TGTGCCTGGAGAACAGGGGTGCAGCCCCAGCATTTT. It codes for CAWRTGVQPQHF.

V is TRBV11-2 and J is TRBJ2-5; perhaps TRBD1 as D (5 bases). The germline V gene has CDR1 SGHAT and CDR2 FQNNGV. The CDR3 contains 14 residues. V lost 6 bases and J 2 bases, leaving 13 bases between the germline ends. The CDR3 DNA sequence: TGTGCCAGCAGATTTACAGGCCGTCAAGAGACCCAGTACTTC. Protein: CASRFTGRQETQYF. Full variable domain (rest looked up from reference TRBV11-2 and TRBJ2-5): EAGVAQSPRYKIIEKRQSVAFWCNPISGHATLYWYQQILGQGPKLLIQFQNNGVVDDSQLPKDRFSAERLKGVDSTLKIQPAKLEDSAVYLCASRFTGRQETQYFGPGTRLLVL.

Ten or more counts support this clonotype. CDR3 amino acids: CASMSWDTQYF. Here the CDR3 DNA reads TGTGCCAGCATGTCGTGGGATACGCAGTATTTT. V usage is TRBV3-1 and J usage is TRBJ2-3; D unresolved. Trimming removed 7 bases at V and 6 bases at J, with 8 bases between. CDR1 LGHDT and CDR2 YNNKEL come from the germline V gene (reference sequence). The CDR3 extends over 11 amino acids.

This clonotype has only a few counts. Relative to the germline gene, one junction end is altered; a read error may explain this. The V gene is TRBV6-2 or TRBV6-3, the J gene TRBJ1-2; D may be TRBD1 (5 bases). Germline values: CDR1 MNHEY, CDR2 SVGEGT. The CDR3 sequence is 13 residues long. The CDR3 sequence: CASSLDSSYGHTF. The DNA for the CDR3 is TGTGCCAGCAGTTTAGACAGTAGCTATGGCCACACCTTC.

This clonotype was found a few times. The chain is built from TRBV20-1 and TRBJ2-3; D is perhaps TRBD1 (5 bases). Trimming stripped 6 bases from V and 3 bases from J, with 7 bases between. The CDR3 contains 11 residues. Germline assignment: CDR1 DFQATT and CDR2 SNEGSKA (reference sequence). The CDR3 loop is CSADKTDTQYF. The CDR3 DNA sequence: TGCAGTGCGGACAAAACAGATACGCAGTATTTT.

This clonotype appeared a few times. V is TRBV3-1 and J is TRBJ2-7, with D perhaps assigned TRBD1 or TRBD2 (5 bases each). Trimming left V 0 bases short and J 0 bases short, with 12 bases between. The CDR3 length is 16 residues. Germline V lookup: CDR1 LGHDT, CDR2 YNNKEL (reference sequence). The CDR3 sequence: CASSQDGGSSSYEQYF. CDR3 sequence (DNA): TGTGCCAGCAGCCAAGATGGGGGATCAAGCTCCTACGAGCAGTACTTC.

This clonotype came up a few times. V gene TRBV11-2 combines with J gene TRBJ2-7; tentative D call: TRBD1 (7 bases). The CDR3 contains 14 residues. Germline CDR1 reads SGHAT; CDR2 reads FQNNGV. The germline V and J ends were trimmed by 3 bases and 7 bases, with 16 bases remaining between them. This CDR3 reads CASSFGGGAREQYF. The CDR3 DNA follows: TGTGCCAGCAGCTTCGGAGGGGGCGCGAGGGAGCAGTACTTC.

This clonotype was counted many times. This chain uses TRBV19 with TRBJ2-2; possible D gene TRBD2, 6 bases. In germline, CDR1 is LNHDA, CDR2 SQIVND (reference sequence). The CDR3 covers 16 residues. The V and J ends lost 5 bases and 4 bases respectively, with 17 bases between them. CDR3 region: CASSSRRGRGTGELFF. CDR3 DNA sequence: TGTGCCAGTAGTTCGAGGCGGGGAAGGGGCACCGGGGAGCTGTTTTTT. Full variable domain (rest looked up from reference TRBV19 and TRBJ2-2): DGGITQSPKYLFRKEGQNVTLSCEQNLNHDAMYWYRQDPGQGLRLIYYSQIVNDFQKGDIAEGYSVSREKKESFPLTVTSAQKNPTAFYLCASSSRRGRGTGELFFGEGSRLTVL.

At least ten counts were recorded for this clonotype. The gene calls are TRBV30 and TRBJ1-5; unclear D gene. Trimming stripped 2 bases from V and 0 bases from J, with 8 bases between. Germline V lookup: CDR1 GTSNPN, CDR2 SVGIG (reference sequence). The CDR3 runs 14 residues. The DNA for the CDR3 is TGTGCCTGGAGTTTGGGCGTTAGCAATCAGCCCCAGCATTTT. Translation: CAWSLGVSNQPQHF.

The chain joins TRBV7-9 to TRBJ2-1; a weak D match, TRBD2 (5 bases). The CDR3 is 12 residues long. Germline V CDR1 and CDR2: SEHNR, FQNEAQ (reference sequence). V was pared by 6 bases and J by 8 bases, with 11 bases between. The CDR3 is CASSILVDEQFF. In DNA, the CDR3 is TGTGCCAGCAGTATACTAGTCGATGAGCAGTTCTTC.

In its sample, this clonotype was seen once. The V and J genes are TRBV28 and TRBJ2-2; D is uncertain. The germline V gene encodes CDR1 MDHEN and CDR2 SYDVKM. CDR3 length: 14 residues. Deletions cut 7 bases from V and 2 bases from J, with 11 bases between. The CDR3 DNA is TGTGCCAGCACCCTCAGTCTTAACACCGGGGAGCTGTTTTTT. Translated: CASTLSLNTGELFF. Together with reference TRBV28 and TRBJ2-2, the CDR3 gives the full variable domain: DVKVTQSSRYLVKRTGEKVFLECVQDMDHENMFWYRQDPGLGLRLIYFSYDVKMKEKGDIPEGYSVSREKKERFSLILESASTNQTSMYLCASTLSLNTGELFFGEGSRLTVL.

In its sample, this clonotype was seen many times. The CDR3 spells CASSFGQGAGTEAFF. The DNA of the CDR3 is TGTGCCAGCAGCTTTGGCCAGGGGGCGGGCACTGAAGCTTTCTTT. V usage is TRBV7-6 and J usage is TRBJ1-1, with 8 positions matching TRBD1. CDR3 size: 15 residues. Germline-derived CDR1 and CDR2 are SGHVS and FNYEAQ. V dropped 3 bases and J dropped 4; count of bases not matched to a gene: 7.

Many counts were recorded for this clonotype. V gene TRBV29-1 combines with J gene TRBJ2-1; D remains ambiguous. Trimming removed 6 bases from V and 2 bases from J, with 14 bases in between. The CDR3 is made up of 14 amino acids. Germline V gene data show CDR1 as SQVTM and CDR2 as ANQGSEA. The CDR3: CSVKEWTAYNEQFF. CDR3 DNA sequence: TGCAGCGTGAAGGAGTGGACGGCCTACAATGAGCAGTTCTTC.

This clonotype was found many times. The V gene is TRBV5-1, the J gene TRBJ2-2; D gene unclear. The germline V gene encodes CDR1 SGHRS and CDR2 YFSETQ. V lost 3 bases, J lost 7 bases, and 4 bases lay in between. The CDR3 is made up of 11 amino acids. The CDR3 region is CASSYYGELFF. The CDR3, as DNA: TGCGCCAGCAGCTACTACGGGGAGCTGTTTTTT.

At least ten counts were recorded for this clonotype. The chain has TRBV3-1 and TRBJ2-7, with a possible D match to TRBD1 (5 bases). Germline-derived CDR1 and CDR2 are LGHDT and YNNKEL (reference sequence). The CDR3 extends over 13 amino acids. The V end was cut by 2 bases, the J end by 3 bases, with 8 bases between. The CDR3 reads CASSQLGVYEQYF. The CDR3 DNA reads TGTGCCAGCAGCCAATTAGGGGTCTACGAGCAGTACTTC.

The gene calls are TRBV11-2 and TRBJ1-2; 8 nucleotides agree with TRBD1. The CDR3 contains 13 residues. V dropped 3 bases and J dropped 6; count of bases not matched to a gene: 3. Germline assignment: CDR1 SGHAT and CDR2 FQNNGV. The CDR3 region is CASSLETGDGYTF. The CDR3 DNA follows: TGTGCCAGCAGCTTGGAGACAGGGGATGGCTACACCTTC.

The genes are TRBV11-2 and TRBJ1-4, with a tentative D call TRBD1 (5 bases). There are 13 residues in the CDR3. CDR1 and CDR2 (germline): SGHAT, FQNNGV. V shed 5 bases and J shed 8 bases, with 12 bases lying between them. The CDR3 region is CASSRPGVEKLFF. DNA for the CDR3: TGTGCCAGCAGCCGCCCGGGGGTGGAAAAACTGTTTTTT.

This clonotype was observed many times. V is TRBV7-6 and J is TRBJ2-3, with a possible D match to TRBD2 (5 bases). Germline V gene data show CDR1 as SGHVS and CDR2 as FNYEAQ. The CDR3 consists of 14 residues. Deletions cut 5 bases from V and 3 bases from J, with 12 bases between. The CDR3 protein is CASSPLAGTDTQYF. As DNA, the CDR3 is TGTGCCAGCAGCCCACTCGCGGGTACAGATACGCAGTATTTT.

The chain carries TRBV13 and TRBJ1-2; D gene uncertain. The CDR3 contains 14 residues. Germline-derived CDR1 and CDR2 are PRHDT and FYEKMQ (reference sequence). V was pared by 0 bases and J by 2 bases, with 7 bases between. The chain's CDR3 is CASSLGRKNYGYTF. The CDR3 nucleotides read TGTGCCAGCAGCTTAGGGCGGAAAAACTATGGCTACACCTTC.

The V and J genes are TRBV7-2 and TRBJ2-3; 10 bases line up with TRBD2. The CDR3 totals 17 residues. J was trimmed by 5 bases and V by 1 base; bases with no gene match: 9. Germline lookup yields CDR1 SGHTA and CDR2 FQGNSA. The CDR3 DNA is TGTGCCAGCAGCTTAGGCGCGTTGGCTAGCGGGGGAGATACGCAGTATTTT. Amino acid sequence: CASSLGALASGGDTQYF.

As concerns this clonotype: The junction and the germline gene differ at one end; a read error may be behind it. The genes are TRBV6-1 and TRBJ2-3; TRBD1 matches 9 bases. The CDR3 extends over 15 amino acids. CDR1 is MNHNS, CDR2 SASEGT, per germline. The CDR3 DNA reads TGTGCCAGCAGCACCGACAGGGGGTGGACAGATGCGCAGTATTTT. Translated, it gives CASSTDRGWTDAQYF.

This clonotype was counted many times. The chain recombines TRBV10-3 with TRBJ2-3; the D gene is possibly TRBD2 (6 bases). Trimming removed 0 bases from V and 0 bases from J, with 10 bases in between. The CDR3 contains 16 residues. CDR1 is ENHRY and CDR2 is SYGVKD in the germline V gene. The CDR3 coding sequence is TGTGCCATCAGTGAGTCGCTGGCGGGAAGCACAGATACGCAGTATTTT. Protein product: CAISESLAGSTDTQYF.

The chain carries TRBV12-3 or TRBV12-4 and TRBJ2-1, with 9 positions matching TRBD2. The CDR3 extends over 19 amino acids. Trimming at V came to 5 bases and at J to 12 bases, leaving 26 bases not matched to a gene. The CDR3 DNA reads TGTGCCAGCAGTCCCCCAGGGACTAGCCGGAAACGACCAGCTTGGGGGCAGTTCTTC. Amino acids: CASSPPGTSRKRPAWGQFF.

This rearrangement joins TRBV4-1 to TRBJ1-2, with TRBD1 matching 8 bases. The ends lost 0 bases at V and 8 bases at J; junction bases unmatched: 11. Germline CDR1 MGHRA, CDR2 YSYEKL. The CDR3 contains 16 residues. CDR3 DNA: TGCGCCAGCAGCCAAGAGGGGCCAGGGGGCTTGGGAGGCTACACCTTC. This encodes CASSQEGPGGLGGYTF.

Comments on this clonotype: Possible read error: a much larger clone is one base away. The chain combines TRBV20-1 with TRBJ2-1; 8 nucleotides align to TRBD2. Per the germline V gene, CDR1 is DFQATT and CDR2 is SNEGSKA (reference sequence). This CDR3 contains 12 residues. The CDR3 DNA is TGCAGTGCTAGCGGGAGGGCATATGAGCAGCTCTTC. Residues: CSASGRAYEQLF.

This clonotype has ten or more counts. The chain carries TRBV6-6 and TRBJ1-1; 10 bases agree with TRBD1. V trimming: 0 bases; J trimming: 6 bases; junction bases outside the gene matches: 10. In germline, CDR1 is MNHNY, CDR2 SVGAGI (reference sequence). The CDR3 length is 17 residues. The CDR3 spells CASSYSAGQGDLAEAFF. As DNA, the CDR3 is TGTGCCAGCAGTTACTCCGCCGGACAGGGGGATTTGGCTGAAGCTTTCTTT.

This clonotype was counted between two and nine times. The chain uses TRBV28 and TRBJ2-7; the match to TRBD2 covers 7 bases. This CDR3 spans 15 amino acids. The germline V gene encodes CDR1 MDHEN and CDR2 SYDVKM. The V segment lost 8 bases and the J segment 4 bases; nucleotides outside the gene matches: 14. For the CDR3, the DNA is TGTGCCAGCGGTCGGCCTATGCGGGAGTGGTACGAGCAGTACTTC. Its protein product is CASGRPMREWYEQYF.